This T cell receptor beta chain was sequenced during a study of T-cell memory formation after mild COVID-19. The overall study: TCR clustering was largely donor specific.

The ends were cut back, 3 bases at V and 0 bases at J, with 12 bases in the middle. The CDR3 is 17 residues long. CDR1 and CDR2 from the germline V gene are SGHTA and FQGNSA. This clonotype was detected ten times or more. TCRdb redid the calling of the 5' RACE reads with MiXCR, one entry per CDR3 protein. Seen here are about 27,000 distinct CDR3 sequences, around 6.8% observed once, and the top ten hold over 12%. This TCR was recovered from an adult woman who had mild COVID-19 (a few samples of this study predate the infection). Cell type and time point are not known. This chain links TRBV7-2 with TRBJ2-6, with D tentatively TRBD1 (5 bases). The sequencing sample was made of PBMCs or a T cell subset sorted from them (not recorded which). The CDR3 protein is CASSFQGVLSGANVLTF. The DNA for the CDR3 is TGTGCCAGCAGCTTTCAAGGGGTCCTCTCTGGGGCCAACGTCCTGACTTTC.